This T cell receptor beta chain was sequenced in a study of cytomegalovirus exposure and HLA in healthy donors. Study-wide results and limits: Later analysis identified about 17,000 TCR beta sequences associated with HLA alleles, using a false discovery rate threshold of 0.05. Specific recognition of CMV antigens was confirmed in vitro for a few chains (all CMV-associated).

The CDR3 contains 16 residues. V lost 5 bases to trimming and J lost 1 base; unmatched junction nucleotides: 4. Germline V gene lookup returns CDR1 SGHTA and CDR2 FQGNSA. PCR involved 60 Vbeta and 13 Jbeta primers. In the study's own analysis: In a later analysis, around 10 million of 83 million or so unique beta chains occurred in at least two donors. Profiling relied on immunoSEQ multiplex PCR, and the TCRdb table lists in-frame clones only, not all of them. V and J calls plus clone size are reproduced from that table; the DNA served to infer D and trimming. The profile covers tens of thousands of clones, with around three quarters appearing a single time and 6.3% taken by the ten largest. This clone was observed a few times. As yet, its antigen is unknown.

This TCR came from a man between 45 and 60 years old in good health and CMV-seronegative. The sample taken for sequencing was PBMCs. The genes are TRBV7-2 and TRBJ2-1; 11 bases are a match to TRBD2. The DNA of the CDR3 is TGTGCCAGCAGCATGAGACTAGCGGGGTCCTACAATGAGCAGTTCTTC. Translated, it gives CASSMRLAGSYNEQFF.